This TCR beta chain is drawn from a study of blood T cells in healthy people across ages (dated by TCRdb to between 2015 and 2017). About the full investigation: In model experiments, roughly one uniquely barcoded TCR beta cDNA molecule per two T cells was captured by template switching. Age-related changes in TCR beta repertoire diversity were measured in the study by deep sequencing normalized with unique cDNA molecular identifiers. Four age groups were formed from the donors: young (average roughly 16 years), middle-aged (roughly 38), aged (approximately 60) and long-lived (around 82). To avoid experimental bias, donors of different ages were randomly spread across the sequencing lanes. The study analyzed two additional independent replicas of 1 million unique cDNA reads from the same blood draw for two donors, one aged 18 to 29 and one aged 80 or older.

Remarks on this clonotype: Its antigen remains unidentified. Base qualities are missing; no much larger clone stands one base away.

The junction shows trimming of 6 bases on V and 1 base on J, plus 9 bases between the germline ends. CDR1 ENHRY and CDR2 SYGVKD were looked up in the germline V gene. Measured from the cysteine to the phenylalanine, the CDR3 is 13 residues long. Only CDR3 DNA remains: 39 bases, in frame from the first base. Donors were 39 systemically healthy Caucasian individuals from Russia aged about 6 to 100 years. Ten milliliters of peripheral blood were drawn from each donor into EDTA-treated Vacutainer tubes. Ficoll-Paque density-gradient centrifugation was used to isolate PBMCs, with at least 6.5 million per sample. Trizol reagent was used to extract total RNA from the PBMCs, yielding at least 5.5 micrograms per sample. The percentages of naive CD45RAhigh/CD27high T cells were determined by flow cytometry on a PBMC aliquot from every donor. Overall study results and their limits: As age increased, observed TCR beta diversity per million T cells dropped in a roughly linear way, and a significant reduction was already evident by age about 40. The CMV infection status of donors was not known, potentially confounding age-related changes in expanded clonotypes. Estimates of total diversity based on one million sequenced T cells were regarded as lower bounds and as underestimates. Bulk unsorted PBMC profiling prevented conclusive comparison of naive and antigen-experienced compartments. The percentage of naive T cells measured by flow cytometry correlated strongly with observed TCR beta diversity. Compared with the aged group, the long-lived group had more naive CD4+ T cells, fewer expanded clones and increased TCR diversity, a pattern suggesting age selection.

The library was produced with 5' RACE. Instrument on record: Illumina HiSeq 2500. A second PCR of about 6 to 12 cycles was run with a J-beta primer mix and a sample-barcoded 5' primer. Each TCR beta cDNA molecule received a unique molecular identifier from a template-switch 5' adaptor carrying 12 random nucleotides. Each sample yielded at least 2.5 million CDR3-containing paired-end reads. The Mint cDNA synthesis kit, primed by a TRBC-specific oligonucleotide, was used to synthesize first-strand cDNA from all RNA. All cDNA was treated with uracil-DNA glycosylase and then went through a first 18-cycle PCR with the universal primers M1SS and BC2_uni_R. In the paper's pipeline: Each sample was normalized by randomly selecting 1 million high-quality reads, each carrying a distinct molecular identifier. Reads sharing molecular identifiers were discarded rather than binned into consensus sequences. MiTCR, with a Q25 quality threshold and the strictest error-elimination algorithm, was used for CDR3 identification, clonotype clustering and error correction. A nonparametric unseen species model with Euler transformation was used to estimate a lower bound on total TCR beta diversity. TCRdb reanalyzed the raw reads on its own, using fastp at Q25 for trimming and MiXCR for clone calling, and kept in-frame beta chains. Each CDR3 protein gets just one entry, which takes the most common genes and DNA from the rows behind it. For this entry, the V and J calls and clone size follow TCRdb and not the study's own pipeline. Recorded for this sample are some 790,000 distinct CDR3 sequences; under 35% of them occurred a single time. The ten largest clones represent 17% of the sample.

The sequence derives from a woman of 80 years or more in good health. Sequenced sample: blood. Rearrangement joined TRBV10-3 to TRBJ1-1; no D gene call is confident. The DNA sequence is given as TGTGCCATCAGGCTGGGAACGAACACTGAAGCTTTCTTT. This translates into CAIRLGTNTEAFF.